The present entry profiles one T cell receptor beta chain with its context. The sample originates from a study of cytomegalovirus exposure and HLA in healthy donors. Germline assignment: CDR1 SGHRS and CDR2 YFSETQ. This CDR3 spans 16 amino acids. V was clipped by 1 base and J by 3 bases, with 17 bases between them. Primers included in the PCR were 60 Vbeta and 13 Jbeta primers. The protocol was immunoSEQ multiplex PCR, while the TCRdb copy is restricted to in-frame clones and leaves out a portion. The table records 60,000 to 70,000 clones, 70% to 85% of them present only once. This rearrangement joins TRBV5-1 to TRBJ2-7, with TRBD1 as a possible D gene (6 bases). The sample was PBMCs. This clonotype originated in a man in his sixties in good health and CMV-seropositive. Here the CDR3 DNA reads TGCGCCAGCAGCTTGAGGGGGTCCCAAACCCTCTACGAGCAGTACTTC. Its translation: CASSLRGSQTLYEQYF.